This entry lists 8 T cell receptor beta chains sequenced from one sample in a study of T-cell memory formation after mild COVID-19. TCRdb re-analysed the 5' RACE reads in MiXCR, keeping a single row per CDR3 protein. The data hold just over 300,000 distinct CDR3 sequences, with less than 20% observed a single time. Material: PBMCs or a T cell subset sorted from them (not recorded which). The source is a man younger than 35 who had mild COVID-19 (a few samples of this study predate the infection). Cell type and time point are not known.

V usage is TRBV7-2 and J usage is TRBJ1-2, with D unclear. The germline V gene encodes CDR1 SGHTA and CDR2 FQGNSA. With 5 bases removed from V and 4 bases from J, the gap between germline ends came to 8 bases. The CDR3 extends over 12 amino acids. As DNA, the CDR3 is TGTGCCAGCAGCGAGAGTGGCTATGGCTACACCTTC. This encodes CASSESGYGYTF.

This clonotype has at least ten counts. The CDR3 DNA reads TGTGCCAGCAGCTACCGGGACAGGGCATACGAGCAGTACTTC. It encodes CASSYRDRAYEQYF. J is TRBJ2-7 and V is TRBV7-9; 9 bases line up with TRBD1. V lost 4 bases, J lost 4 bases, and 5 bases stayed unmatched. The germline CDR1 and CDR2 sequences are SEHNR and FQNEAQ (reference sequence). The CDR3 sequence is 14 residues long.

This clonotype came up a few times. This sequence joins TRBV20-1 and TRBJ1-4; D gene unclear. The CDR3 is 14 residues long. Looked up from germline, CDR1 is DFQATT and CDR2 is SNEGSKA (reference sequence). Trimming took 2 bases from V and 8 from J, leaving 15 bases between them. In nucleotides, the CDR3 is TGCAGTGCTAGATATCCGAGGTGGGAGGAAAAACTGTTTTTT. Protein: CSARYPRWEEKLFF.

This rearrangement joins TRBV11-1 to TRBJ1-2; D possibly corresponds to TRBD1 (5 bases). The germline CDR1 and CDR2 sequences are SGHAT and FQDESV (reference sequence). There are 14 residues in the CDR3. Trimming left V 2 bases short and J 5 bases short, with 12 bases between. The CDR3 DNA sequence: TGTGCCAGCAGCTTACGAGGGGAAGGGTATGGCTACACCTTC. Translating it yields CASSLRGEGYGYTF.

In its sample, this clonotype was seen a few times. This chain joins TRBV4-3 and TRBJ2-3; D perhaps matches TRBD2 (5 bases). The CDR3 has 13 amino acids. From germline, CDR1 is LGHNA and CDR2 YSLEER. V shed 0 bases and J shed 8 bases, with 9 bases lying between them. This CDR3 is CASSQESAGTQYF. CDR3 nucleotide sequence: TGCGCCAGCAGCCAAGAATCGGCGGGTACGCAGTATTTT.

The chain links TRBV6-5 to TRBJ2-2; TRBD2 might be the D (5 bases). V was shortened by 0 bases and J by 1 base, with 12 bases between the two germline ends. This CDR3 contains 17 residues. Germline V lookup: CDR1 MNHEY, CDR2 SVGAGI. The DNA for the CDR3 is TGTGCCAGCAGTTACTCGCGGGTAGAAGGGAACACCGGGGAGCTGTTTTTT. Its protein is CASSYSRVEGNTGELFF.

The chain carries TRBV6-6 and TRBJ1-3; no firm D call. Germline CDR1 reads MNHNY; CDR2 reads SVGAGI (reference sequence). Trimming took 6 bases from V and 4 from J, leaving 19 bases between them. The CDR3 spans 16 residues. CDR3 amino acids: CASRTALDTSGNTIYF. The CDR3 DNA reads as TGTGCCAGCAGGACTGCCTTGGATACCTCAGGAAACACCATATATTTT.

The chain carries TRBV12-3 or TRBV12-4 and TRBJ2-7, with 8 bases lining up with TRBD1. This CDR3 spans 13 amino acids. After removal of 8 bases from V and 3 bases from J, the junction contained 6 bases not matched to a gene. CDR3 loop: CASGTGLHYEQYF. As DNA, the CDR3 is TGTGCCAGCGGGACAGGACTTCACTACGAGCAGTACTTC.